The present TCR beta chain was sequenced within a study of regulatory T cells in long-lasting Graves disease. At least ten counts were recorded for this clonotype. CDR1 and CDR2 (germline): DFQATT, SNEGSKA (reference sequence). The ends lost 3 bases at V and 3 bases at J; junction bases unmatched: 1. The CDR3 contains 14 residues. Time point described: persistent/refractory GD, antithyroid drugs over 5 years with positive TRAb. Preparation of the TCR library used RNA extracted from PBMCs. iRepertoire HTBI primers and Arm-PCR of CDR3 regions built TCR beta libraries. TCRdb used MiXCR to reprocess the multiplex PCR reads, holding one entry per CDR3 protein. The data show roughly 430,000 distinct CDR3 sequences, about 21% seen once.

This chain joins TRBV20-1 and TRBJ2-2, with 10 bases aligning to TRBD2. The TCR sequence derives from a female donor with Graves disease. This specimen consisted of peripheral blood mononuclear cells (PBMCs), obtained when the disease was refractory, from a patient treated with antithyroid drugs. CDR3 amino acids: CSASSGRYTGELFF. The CDR3 region has the DNA TGCAGTGCTAGTAGCGGGAGGTACACCGGGGAGCTGTTTTTT.